This T cell receptor (beta chain) was retrieved from a study of B cell selection in AIRE deficiency (dated 2019 in TCRdb). Background on the whole study: Researchers compared the TCRbeta repertoires of sorted blood CD4+ conventional T cells and regulatory T cells from AIRE-deficient patients with the corresponding repertoires from healthy controls. The TCR-sequenced cohort comprised about 5 AIRE-deficient APECED patients and about 5 healthy control donors. Results and caveats for the whole study, not just this receptor: Among over 3,500 shared Treg TCRbeta sequences, 31.6% were shared exclusively by healthy donors and roughly 9% exclusively by patients, which suggests that Treg selection is less efficient in the absence of AIRE. Sequencing covered only TCRbeta chains, and about 35% of shared healthy-donor Treg sequences were also present in healthy Tconv, possibly due to differing TCRalpha chains. Tconv and Treg cells from AIRE-deficient patients showed TCRBV gene usage, CDR3 length and TCR diversity similar to those of healthy donors. About 30.6% of the Treg TCRbeta sequences shared among healthy donors were detected in patient Tconv cells, suggesting that Treg-biased clones are diverted into the Tconv compartment. Shared Treg sequences had shorter CDR3s, reflecting a bias toward rearrangements with few non-templated nucleotide insertions.

The immunoSEQ platform was used to sequence the TCRbeta chain. As for the authors' bioinformatics: When Treg repertoires were pooled, patients gave 45,000 to 60,000 distinct TCRbeta sequences, while healthy donors gave about 96,000. Treg TCRbeta sequences found in two or more individuals were classed as public, and these public Treg TCRbeta sequences were then looked for in Tconv repertoires. Differences between groups were assessed using Mann-Whitney U tests with Bonferroni-Dunn correction in GraphPad Prism 7.03. TCRdb holds this immuneACCESS table with in-frame rearrangements only. Some clones are missing; in checked studies, unresolved V genes explain under half, and the rest has no known cause. V, J and clone size are taken as reported in that table, and D and trimming were inferred from the DNA itself. The sample table lists about 22,000 clones, nearly 95% of them with a count of one. The ten largest make up 1.4% of the sample.

A note on this clone: This receptor's antigen is unknown. One base away there is no much larger clone; base qualities are not given.

Regulatory T cells were sorted as cells that were CD4+CD25hiCD127low/negative. The control samples were obtained from healthy donors who were not related to the patients. A FACSAria flow cytometer was used to sort the Tconv and Treg cells intended for TCRbeta sequencing. The sorted cells went into 5-ml round-bottom polystyrene tubes, and the dry cell pellets were then frozen at -80 degrees C until sequencing. Taken from the germline V gene (reference sequence), the CDR1 and CDR2 loops are SGHKS and YYEKEE. V and J are truncated by 1 base and 0 bases respectively, leaving an intervening sequence of 17 bases. The CDR3 runs 17 residues from the cysteine to the phenylalanine. Just the 51-base CDR3 DNA is kept, in frame starting at base 1.

The chain uses TRBV5-5 and TRBJ2-7; TRBD2 could be the D gene, as 7 bases match. Sequencing was done on a sample of CD4+CD25+ Tregs sorted from PBMCs. The sequence derives from a human donor in good health. The sequenced DNA is TGTGCCAGCAGCTTGCTCCCATCGGGGGGCCTCTCCTACGAGCAGTACTTC. Translated, it reads CASSLLPSGGLSYEQYF.